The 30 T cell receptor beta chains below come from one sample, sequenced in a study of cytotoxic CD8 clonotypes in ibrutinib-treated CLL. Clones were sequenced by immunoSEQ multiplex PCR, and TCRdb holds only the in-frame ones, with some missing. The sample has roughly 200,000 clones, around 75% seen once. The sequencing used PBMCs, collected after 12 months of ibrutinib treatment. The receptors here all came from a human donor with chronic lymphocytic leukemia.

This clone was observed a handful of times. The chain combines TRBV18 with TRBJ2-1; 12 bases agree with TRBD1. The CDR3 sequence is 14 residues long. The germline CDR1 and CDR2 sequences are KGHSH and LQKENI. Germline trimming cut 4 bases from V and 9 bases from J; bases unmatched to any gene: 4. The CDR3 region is CASSRGQGASEQFF. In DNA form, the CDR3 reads TGTGCCAGCTCACGGGGACAGGGGGCAAGTGAGCAGTTCTTC.

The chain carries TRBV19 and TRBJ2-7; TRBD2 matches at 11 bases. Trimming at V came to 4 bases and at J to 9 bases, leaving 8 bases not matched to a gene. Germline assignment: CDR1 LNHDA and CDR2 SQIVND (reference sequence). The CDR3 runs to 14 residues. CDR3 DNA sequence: TGTGCCAGTAGTACCGGGACTAGCGGAGGGGGGCAGTACTTC. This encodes CASSTGTSGGGQYF.

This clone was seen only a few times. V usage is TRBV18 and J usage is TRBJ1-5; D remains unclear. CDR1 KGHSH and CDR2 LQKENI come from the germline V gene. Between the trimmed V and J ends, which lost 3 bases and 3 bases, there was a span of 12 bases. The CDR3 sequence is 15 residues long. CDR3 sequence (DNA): TGTGCCAGCTCACCGTCAGGCAGTTCCAATCAGCCCCAGCATTTT. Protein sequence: CASSPSGSSNQPQHF.

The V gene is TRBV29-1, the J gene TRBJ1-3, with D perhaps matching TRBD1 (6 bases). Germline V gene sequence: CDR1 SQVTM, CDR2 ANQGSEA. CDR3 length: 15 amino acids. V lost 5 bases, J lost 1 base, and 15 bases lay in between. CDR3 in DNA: TGCAGCGTTTCGGGAGACAGGCAGTCTGGAAACACCATATATTTT. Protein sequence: CSVSGDRQSGNTIYF.

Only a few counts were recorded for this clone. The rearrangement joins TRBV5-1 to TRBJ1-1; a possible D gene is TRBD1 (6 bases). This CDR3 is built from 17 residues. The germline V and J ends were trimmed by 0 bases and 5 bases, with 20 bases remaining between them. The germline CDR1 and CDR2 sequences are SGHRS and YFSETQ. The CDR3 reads CASSLAGTLVTRTEAFF. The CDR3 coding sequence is TGCGCCAGCAGCTTGGCTGGGACATTAGTGACAAGGACTGAAGCTTTCTTT.

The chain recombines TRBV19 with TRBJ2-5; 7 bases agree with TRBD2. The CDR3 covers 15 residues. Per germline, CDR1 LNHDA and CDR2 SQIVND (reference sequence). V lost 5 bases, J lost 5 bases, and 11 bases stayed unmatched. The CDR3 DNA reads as TGTGCCAGTAGTCTTGTGTCTGCGGGAGCGGAGACCCAGTACTTC. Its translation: CASSLVSAGAETQYF.

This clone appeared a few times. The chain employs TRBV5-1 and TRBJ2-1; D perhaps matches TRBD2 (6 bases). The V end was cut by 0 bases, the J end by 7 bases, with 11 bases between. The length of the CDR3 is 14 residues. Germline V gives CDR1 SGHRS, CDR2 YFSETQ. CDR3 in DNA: TGCGCCAGCAGCTTGGGGGGCGGGATGAATGAGCAGTTCTTC. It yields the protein CASSLGGGMNEQFF.

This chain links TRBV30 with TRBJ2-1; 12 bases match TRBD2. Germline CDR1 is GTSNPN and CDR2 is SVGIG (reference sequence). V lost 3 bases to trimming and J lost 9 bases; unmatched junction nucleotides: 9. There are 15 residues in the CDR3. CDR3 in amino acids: CAWSLSSGGAGEQFF. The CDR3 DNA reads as TGTGCCTGGAGCCTCTCTAGCGGGGGGGCGGGTGAGCAGTTCTTC.

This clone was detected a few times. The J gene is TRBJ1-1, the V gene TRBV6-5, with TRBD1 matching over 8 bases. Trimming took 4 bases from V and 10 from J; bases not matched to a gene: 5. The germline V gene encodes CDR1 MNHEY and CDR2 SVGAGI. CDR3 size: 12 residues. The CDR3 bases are TGTGCCAGCAGTTCCACAGGGGGGCTAGCTTTCTTT. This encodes CASSSTGGLAFF.

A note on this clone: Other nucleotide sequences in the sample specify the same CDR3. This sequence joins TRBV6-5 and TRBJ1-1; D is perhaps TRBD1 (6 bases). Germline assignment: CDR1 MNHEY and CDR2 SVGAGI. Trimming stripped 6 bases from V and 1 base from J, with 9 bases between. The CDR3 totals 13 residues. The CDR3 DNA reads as TGTGCCAGCAGCCTAGGGGGGAACACTGAAGCTTTCTTT. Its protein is CASSLGGNTEAFF.

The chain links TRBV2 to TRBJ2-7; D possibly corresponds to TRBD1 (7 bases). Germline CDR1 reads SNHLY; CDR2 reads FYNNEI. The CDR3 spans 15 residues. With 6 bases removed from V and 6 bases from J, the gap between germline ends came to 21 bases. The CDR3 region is CASRGGGGYPAEQYF. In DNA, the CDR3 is TGTGCCAGCAGGGGAGGAGGGGGCTATCCGGCCGAGCAGTACTTC.

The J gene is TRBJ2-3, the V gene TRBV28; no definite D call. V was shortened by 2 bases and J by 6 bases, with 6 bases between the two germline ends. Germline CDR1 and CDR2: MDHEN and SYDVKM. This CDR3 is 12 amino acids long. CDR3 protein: CASSLAFDTQYF. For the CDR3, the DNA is TGTGCCAGCAGTTTAGCATTCGATACGCAGTATTTT.

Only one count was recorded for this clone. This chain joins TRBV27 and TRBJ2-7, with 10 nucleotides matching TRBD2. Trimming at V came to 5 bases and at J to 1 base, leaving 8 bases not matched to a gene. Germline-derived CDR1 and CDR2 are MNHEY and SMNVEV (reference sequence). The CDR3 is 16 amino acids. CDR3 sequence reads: CASSPPGLASSYEQYF. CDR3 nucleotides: TGTGCCAGCAGTCCGCCGGGACTAGCGAGTTCCTACGAGCAGTACTTC.

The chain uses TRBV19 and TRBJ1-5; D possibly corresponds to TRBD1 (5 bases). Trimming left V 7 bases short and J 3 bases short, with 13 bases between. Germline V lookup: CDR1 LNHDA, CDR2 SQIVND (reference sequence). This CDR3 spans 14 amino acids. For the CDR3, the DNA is TGTGCCAGTAAGCGCAGGGACCCCAATCAGCCCCAGCATTTT. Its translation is CASKRRDPNQPQHF.

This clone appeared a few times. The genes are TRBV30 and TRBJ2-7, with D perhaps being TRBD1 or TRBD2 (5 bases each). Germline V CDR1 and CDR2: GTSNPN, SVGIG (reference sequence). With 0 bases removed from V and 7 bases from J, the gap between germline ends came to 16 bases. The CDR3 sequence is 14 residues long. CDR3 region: CAWSVGEGTREQYF. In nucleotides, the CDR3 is TGTGCCTGGAGTGTAGGAGAGGGGACCAGGGAGCAGTACTTC.

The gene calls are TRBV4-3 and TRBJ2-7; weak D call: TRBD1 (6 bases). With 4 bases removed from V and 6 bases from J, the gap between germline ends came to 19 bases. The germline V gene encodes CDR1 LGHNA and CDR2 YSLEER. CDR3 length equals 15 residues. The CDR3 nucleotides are TGCGCCAGCAGCCCCACGTCCCTTCAGGGGCGCGAGCAGTACTTC. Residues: CASSPTSLQGREQYF.

The CDR3 loop is CASSGPPRQRSTSYEQYF. The CDR3 bases are TGTGCCAGCAGCGGACCGCCCCGACAGCGATCCACCTCCTACGAGCAGTACTTC. This chain uses TRBV21-1 with TRBJ2-7; no DNA check was done on the table's D call, TRBD1. TRBV21-1 is flagged as a pseudogene. The CDR3 extends over 18 amino acids.

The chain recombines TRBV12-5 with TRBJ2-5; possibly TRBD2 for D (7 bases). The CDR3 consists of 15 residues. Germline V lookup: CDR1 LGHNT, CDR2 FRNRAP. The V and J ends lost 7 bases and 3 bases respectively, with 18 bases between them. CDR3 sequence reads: CASAEIGGAKETQYF. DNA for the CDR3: TGTGCTAGTGCCGAAATAGGGGGGGCAAAAGAGACCCAGTACTTC.

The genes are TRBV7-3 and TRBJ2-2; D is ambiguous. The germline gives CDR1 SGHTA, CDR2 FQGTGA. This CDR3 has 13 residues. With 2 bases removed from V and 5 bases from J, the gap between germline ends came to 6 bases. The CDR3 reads CASSLSLTGELFF. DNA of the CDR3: TGTGCCAGCAGCTTATCGCTGACCGGGGAGCTGTTTTTT. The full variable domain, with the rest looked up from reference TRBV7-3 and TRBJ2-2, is GAGVSQTPSNKVTEKGKYVELRCDPISGHTALYWYRQSLGQGPEFLIYFQGTGAADDSGLPNDRFFAVRPEGSVSTLKIQRTERGDSAVYLCASSLSLTGELFFGEGSRLTVL.

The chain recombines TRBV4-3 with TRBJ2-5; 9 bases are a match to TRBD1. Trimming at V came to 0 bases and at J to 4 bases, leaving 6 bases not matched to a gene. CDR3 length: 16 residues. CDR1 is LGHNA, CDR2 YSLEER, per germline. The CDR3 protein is CASSQDGTGRPETQYF. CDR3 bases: TGCGCCAGCAGCCAAGATGGGACAGGGCGCCCAGAGACCCAGTACTTC.

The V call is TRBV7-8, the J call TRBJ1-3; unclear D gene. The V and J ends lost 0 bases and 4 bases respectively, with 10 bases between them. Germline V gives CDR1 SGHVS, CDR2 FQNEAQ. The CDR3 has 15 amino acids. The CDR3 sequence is CASSLARAAGNTIYF. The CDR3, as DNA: TGTGCCAGCAGCTTAGCGCGGGCAGCCGGAAACACCATATATTTT.

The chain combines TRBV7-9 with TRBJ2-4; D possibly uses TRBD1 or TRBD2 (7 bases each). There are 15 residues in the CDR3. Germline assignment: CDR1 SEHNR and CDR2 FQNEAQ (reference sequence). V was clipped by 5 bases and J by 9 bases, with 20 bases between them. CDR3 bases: TGTGCCAGCAGCGAAAAGTGGGGAGGGGACAGCATTCAGTACTTC. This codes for CASSEKWGGDSIQYF.

CDR3: CASSSIRVHEQYF. The CDR3 DNA reads TGTGCCAGCAGTTCCATCAGGGTCCACGAGCAGTACTTC. The chain links TRBV28 to TRBJ2-7; tentatively, D is TRBD1 (5 bases). The CDR3 is 13 residues long. Germline V gene sequence: CDR1 MDHEN, CDR2 SYDVKM. Trimming removed 4 bases at V and 5 bases at J, with 12 bases between. Combining the CDR3 with reference TRBV28 and TRBJ2-7 gives the whole variable domain DVKVTQSSRYLVKRTGEKVFLECVQDMDHENMFWYRQDPGLGLRLIYFSYDVKMKEKGDIPEGYSVSREKKERFSLILESASTNQTSMYLCASSSIRVHEQYFGPGTRLTVT.

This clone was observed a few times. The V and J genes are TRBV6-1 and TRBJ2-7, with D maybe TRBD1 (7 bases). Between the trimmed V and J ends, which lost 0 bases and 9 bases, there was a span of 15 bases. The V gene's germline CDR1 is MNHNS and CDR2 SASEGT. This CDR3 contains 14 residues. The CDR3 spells CASSEAVPGGSQYF. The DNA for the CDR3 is TGTGCCAGCAGTGAAGCAGTCCCAGGGGGGTCGCAGTACTTC.

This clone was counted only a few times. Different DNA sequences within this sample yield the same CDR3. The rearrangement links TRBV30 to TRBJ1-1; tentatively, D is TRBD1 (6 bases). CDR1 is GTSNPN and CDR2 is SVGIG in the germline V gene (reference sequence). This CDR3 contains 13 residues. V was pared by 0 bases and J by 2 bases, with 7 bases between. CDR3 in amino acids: CAWSVQGNTEAFF. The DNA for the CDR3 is TGTGCCTGGAGTGTACAGGGAAACACTGAAGCTTTCTTT. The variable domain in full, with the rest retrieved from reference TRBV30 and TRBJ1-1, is SQTIHQWPATLVQPVGSPLSLECTVEGTSNPNLYWYRQAAGRGLQLLFYSVGIGQISSEVPQNLSASRPQDRQFILSSKKLLLSDSGFYLCAWSVQGNTEAFFGQGTRLTVV.

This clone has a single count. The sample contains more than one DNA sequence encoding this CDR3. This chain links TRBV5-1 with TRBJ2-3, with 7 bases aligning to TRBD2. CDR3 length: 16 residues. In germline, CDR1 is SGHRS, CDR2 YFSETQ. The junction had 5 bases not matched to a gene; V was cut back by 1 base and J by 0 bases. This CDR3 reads CASSLSGRPSTDTQYF. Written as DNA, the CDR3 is TGCGCCAGCAGCTTGTCCGGGAGGCCCAGCACAGATACGCAGTATTTT.

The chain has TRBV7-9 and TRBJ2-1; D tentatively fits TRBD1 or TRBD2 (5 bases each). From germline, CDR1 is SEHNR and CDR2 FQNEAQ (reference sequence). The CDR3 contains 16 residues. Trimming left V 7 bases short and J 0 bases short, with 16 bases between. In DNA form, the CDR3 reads TGTGCCAGCACCCCCGGGGACCACCGCTCCTACAATGAGCAGTTCTTC. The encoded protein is CASTPGDHRSYNEQFF.

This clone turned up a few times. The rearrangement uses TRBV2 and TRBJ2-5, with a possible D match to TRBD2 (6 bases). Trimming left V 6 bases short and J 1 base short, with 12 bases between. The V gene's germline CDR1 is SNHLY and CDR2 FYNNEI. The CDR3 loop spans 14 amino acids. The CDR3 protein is CASRRRGLQETQYF. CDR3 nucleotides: TGTGCCAGCAGGAGGAGGGGCCTCCAAGAGACCCAGTACTTC. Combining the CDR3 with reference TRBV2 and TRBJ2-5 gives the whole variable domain EPEVTQTPSHQVTQMGQEVILRCVPISNHLYFYWYRQILGQKVEFLVSFYNNEISEKSEIFDDQFSVERPDGSNFTLKIRSTKLEDSAMYFCASRRRGLQETQYFGPGTRLLVL.

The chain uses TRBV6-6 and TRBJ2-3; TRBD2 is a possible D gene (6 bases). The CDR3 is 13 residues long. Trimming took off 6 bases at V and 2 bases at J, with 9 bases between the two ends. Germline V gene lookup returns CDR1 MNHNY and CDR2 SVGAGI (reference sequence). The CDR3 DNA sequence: TGTGCCAGCAGGGGAGGCACCACAGATACGCAGTATTTT. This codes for CASRGGTTDTQYF.

CDR3 in amino acids: CASSPHREVYGYTF. The CDR3 bases are TGTGCCAGTAGTCCTCACAGGGAAGTCTATGGCTACACCTTC. The chain recombines TRBV19 with TRBJ1-2, with D perhaps TRBD1 (6 bases). Between the trimmed V and J ends, which lost 5 bases and 4 bases, there was a span of 14 bases. The CDR3 totals 14 residues. CDR1 is LNHDA, CDR2 SQIVND, per germline (reference sequence). Drawing the rest from reference TRBV19 and TRBJ1-2, the complete variable domain is DGGITQSPKYLFRKEGQNVTLSCEQNLNHDAMYWYRQDPGQGLRLIYYSQIVNDFQKGDIAEGYSVSREKKESFPLTVTSAQKNPTAFYLCASSPHREVYGYTFGSGTRLTVV.